This TCR beta chain came from a study of T cell responses to AZD1222 COVID-19 vaccine. Regarding the study as a whole: Nearly half of spike-specific TCRs reportedly target variant regions that are unmutated in the B.1.351 and B.1.1.7 variants. The sample set comprised mostly white British donors with more females, and clonal diversity was possibly underestimated.

The table came from immunoSEQ multiplex PCR; TCRdb's copy has only in-frame clones and leaves some out. The table includes about 140,000 clones, approximately 95% detected once. The table lists this clone with a count of one. Its antigen is not known. V lost 4 bases and J lost 2, with 10 bases in between. Germline loops: CDR1 SGHRS, CDR2 YFSETQ. CDR3 size: 14 residues. This chain uses TRBV5-1 with TRBJ2-1; TRBD1 is a possible D gene (5 bases). The source is an adult in good health. The specimen comprised peripheral blood, sampled on day 0 of MenACWY control vaccination. As DNA, the CDR3 is TGCGCCAGCAGCACCCAGACAGCCTACAATGAGCAGTTCTTC. Translated, it gives CASSTQTAYNEQFF. Full variable domain (rest looked up from reference TRBV5-1 and TRBJ2-1): KAGVTQTPRYLIKTRGQQVTLSCSPISGHRSVSWYQQTPGQGLQFLFEYFSETQRNKGNFPGRFSGRQFSNSRSEMNVSTLELGDSALYLCASSTQTAYNEQFFGPGTRLTVL.